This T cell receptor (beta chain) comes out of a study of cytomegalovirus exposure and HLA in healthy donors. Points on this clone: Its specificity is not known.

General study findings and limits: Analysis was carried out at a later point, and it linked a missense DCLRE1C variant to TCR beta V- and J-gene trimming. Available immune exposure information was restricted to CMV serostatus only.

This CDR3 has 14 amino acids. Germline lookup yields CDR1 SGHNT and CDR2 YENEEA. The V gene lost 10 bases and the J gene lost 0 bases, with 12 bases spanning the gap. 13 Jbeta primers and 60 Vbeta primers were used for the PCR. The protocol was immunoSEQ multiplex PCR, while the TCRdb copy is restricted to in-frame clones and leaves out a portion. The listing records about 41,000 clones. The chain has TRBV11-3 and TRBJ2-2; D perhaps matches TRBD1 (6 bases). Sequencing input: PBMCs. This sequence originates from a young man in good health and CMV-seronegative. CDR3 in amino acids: CANDRRPNTGELFF. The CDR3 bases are TGTGCCAATGACAGGAGACCGAACACCGGGGAGCTGTTTTTT.